This T cell receptor (beta chain) was captured by sequencing in a study of cytomegalovirus exposure and HLA in healthy donors. Whole-study findings and limits: Accounts indicate the classifier identified cytomegalovirus status with strong specificity and sensitivity.

Clones were sequenced by immunoSEQ multiplex PCR, and TCRdb holds only the in-frame ones, with some missing. This sample has 200,000 or so clones, with less than 90% found just once. On this clone itself: Its antigen is currently unknown.

The sample comprised PBMCs. This sequence was found in a woman in her late teens or twenties in good health and CMV-seronegative.

CDR3: CASSMTGPLSEQYF. In DNA form, the CDR3 reads TGTGCCAGTAGTATGACCGGGCCGCTAAGCGAGCAGTACTTC. V and J are TRBV19 and TRBJ2-7; D unclear. This CDR3 has 14 residues. The V gene's germline CDR1 is LNHDA and CDR2 SQIVND (reference sequence). V was pared by 3 bases and J by 6 bases, with 15 bases between.